Presented here are 19 T cell receptor beta chains from one specimen sequenced in a study of CXCR3 chemokines and chemotherapy response in bladder cancer. One entry per CDR3 protein, called by TCRdb with MiXCR from the PCR reads. The table includes about 5,000 distinct CDR3 sequences, 13% to 15% detected once. The sample here was taken from a patient whose treatment included neoadjuvant chemotherapy. Receptors were obtained from a human donor with bladder cancer that responded to neoadjuvant chemotherapy.

There are a few counts of this clonotype. The chain has TRBV5-6 and TRBJ2-3, with 7 positions matching TRBD2. CDR1 and CDR2 from the germline V gene are SGHDT and YYEEEE. The CDR3 length is 18 residues. V gave up 4 bases and J gave up 3 bases; unmatched junction bases: 17. The CDR3 DNA reads as TGTGCCAGCAGCCCCCGGAGGCGGGACTATGGTAGAACAGATACGCAGTATTTT. This gives the protein CASSPRRRDYGRTDTQYF.

The chain couples TRBV14 to TRBJ1-4; TRBD1 matches at 7 bases. V was clipped by 5 bases and J by 8 bases; unmatched bases: 11. The CDR3 covers 15 residues. Germline V lookup: CDR1 SGHDN, CDR2 FVKESK. The CDR3 nucleotides are TGTGCCAGCAGCGACCGGGACAGCGGCTGGGAAAAACTGTTTTTT. It encodes CASSDRDSGWEKLFF.

This clonotype is classed as large. The rearrangement joins TRBV6-1 to TRBJ1-2; D is perhaps TRBD1 (5 bases). V was cut by 8 bases and J by 4 bases, with 17 bases left in between. The CDR3 has 14 residues. Germline CDR1 is MNHNS and CDR2 is SASEGT. The CDR3 spells CASSLAGGVYGYTF. The CDR3 coding sequence is TGTGCCAGCTCCTTGGCGGGGGGAGTCTATGGCTACACCTTC.

This clonotype was seen only a few times. The chain is built from TRBV30 and TRBJ1-1; D perhaps matches TRBD1 (5 bases). The V and J ends lost 4 bases and 0 bases respectively, with 18 bases between them. Germline V gives CDR1 GTSNPN, CDR2 SVGIG (reference sequence). The CDR3 is 16 residues long. This CDR3 reads CAWIFRGRGMNTEAFF. Here the CDR3 DNA reads TGTGCCTGGATATTCCGGGGCCGAGGGATGAACACTGAAGCTTTCTTT.

This rearrangement joins TRBV30 to TRBJ1-5, with no clear D. V was trimmed by 2 bases and J by 4 bases, leaving 18 bases between them. In germline, CDR1 is GTSNPN, CDR2 SVGIG (reference sequence). This CDR3 contains 16 residues. CDR3 sequence reads: CAWSISAPAGNQPQHF. The DNA for the CDR3 is TGTGCCTGGAGTATATCGGCCCCCGCGGGGAATCAGCCCCAGCATTTT.

This clonotype is labeled large. This chain joins TRBV10-3 and TRBJ1-2; D is possibly TRBD1 (6 bases). The germline V gene has CDR1 ENHRY and CDR2 SYGVKD. The CDR3 contains 15 residues. Trimming left V 7 bases short and J 1 base short, with 16 bases between. The CDR3 sequence is CAINRAGEINYGYTF. The DNA for the CDR3 is TGTGCCATCAACAGGGCAGGGGAGATTAACTATGGCTACACCTTC.

This clonotype is medium-sized in the sample. The V and J genes are TRBV24-1 and TRBJ2-5; 9 positions agree with TRBD2. The CDR3 sequence is 19 residues long. The germline gives CDR1 KGHDR, CDR2 SFDVKD. The V and J ends lost 4 bases and 4 bases, in that order; junction bases with no gene match: 18. In DNA form, the CDR3 reads TGTGCCACCAGTGACCCAAATAGGCGGGAGGGCCGCCTAAGAGAGACCCAGTACTTC. This encodes CATSDPNRREGRLRETQYF.

In this sample, this clonotype turned up many times. V usage is TRBV24-1 and J usage is TRBJ1-5; the match to TRBD1 covers 8 bases. Per the germline V gene, CDR1 is KGHDR and CDR2 is SFDVKD. There are 16 residues in the CDR3. V shed 3 bases and J 4 bases; nucleotides not matched to a gene: 7. Here the CDR3 DNA reads TGTGCCACCAGTGATGGTGGGACAGGAAGGAATCAGCCCCAGCATTTT. Residues: CATSDGGTGRNQPQHF.

A word on this clonotype: With a far larger clone one base away, a read error is the likely cause. The chain combines TRBV24-1 with TRBJ2-4, with 14 bases lining up with TRBD2. The germline V gene has CDR1 KGHDR and CDR2 SFDVKD. The CDR3 is 18 residues long. The trim removed 0 bases at V and 13 bases at J, leaving 13 bases unmatched. In DNA form, the CDR3 reads TGTGCCACCAGTGATTTGCAAGGACTAGCGGGAGGAAACAATGAGCAGTACTTC. Protein sequence: CATSDLQGLAGGNNEQYF.

This clonotype is categorized as medium-sized (0.01 to 0.1%). The rearrangement joins TRBV5-6 to TRBJ2-1; D might be TRBD1 or TRBD2, each matching 5 bases. The V end was cut by 4 bases, the J end by 6 bases, with 11 bases between. Germline V gene lookup returns CDR1 SGHDT and CDR2 YYEEEE. CDR3 length equals 13 residues. CDR3 sequence reads: CASSNRDRNEQFF. The DNA of the CDR3 is TGTGCCAGCAGCAACCGGGACCGCAATGAGCAGTTCTTC.

This clonotype came up many times. The rearrangement links TRBV18 to TRBJ2-1; 8 bases map to TRBD1. The germline CDR1 and CDR2 sequences are KGHSH and LQKENI. This CDR3 is built from 16 residues. V lost 5 bases, J lost 4 bases, and 10 bases stayed unmatched. For the CDR3, the DNA is TGTGCCAGCTCATCGTCCACAGGGGGAACTTACAATGAGCAGTTCTTC. This translates into CASSSSTGGTYNEQFF.

This clonotype came up many times. V is TRBV28 and J is TRBJ2-7; 8 bases are a match to TRBD1. Germline loops: CDR1 MDHEN, CDR2 SYDVKM. The J segment lost 3 bases and the V segment lost 2 bases, leaving 12 bases of the junction unmatched. CDR3 length equals 17 residues. The CDR3 reads CASSLTLDRGGDYEQYF. The CDR3 DNA reads as TGTGCCAGCAGTTTAACCCTTGACAGGGGAGGAGACTACGAGCAGTACTTC.

This clonotype showed up many times. V usage is TRBV6-5 and J usage is TRBJ1-4; the D gene is possibly TRBD1 (5 bases). V was shortened by 6 bases and J by 0 bases, with 14 bases between the two germline ends. The CDR3 loop spans 16 amino acids. CDR1 and CDR2 from the germline V gene are MNHEY and SVGAGI. CDR3 nucleotides: TGTGCCAGCAGATCGGGGACTGCCTCAACTAATGAAAAACTGTTTTTT. It translates to CASRSGTASTNEKLFF.

The chain combines TRBV20-1 with TRBJ2-5, with a possible D match to TRBD1 (6 bases). The ends were cut back, 6 bases at V and 2 bases at J, with 16 bases in the middle. Germline V gene data show CDR1 as DFQATT and CDR2 as SNEGSKA (reference sequence). The CDR3 runs 14 residues. CDR3 in amino acids: CSASPPGQQETQYF. As DNA, the CDR3 is TGCAGTGCCTCACCACCGGGACAACAAGAGACCCAGTACTTC.

Sample share makes this clonotype medium-sized. V and J are TRBV6-2 or TRBV6-3 and TRBJ1-2; 8 nucleotides line up with TRBD1. Trimming cost V 3 bases and J 8 bases; bases outside gene matches: 8. The CDR3 length is 14 residues. Germline V gene lookup returns CDR1 MNHEY and CDR2 SVGEGT. The CDR3 DNA follows: TGTGCCAGCAGTTATACAGGGACAGGTTGGGGCTACACCTTC. Protein sequence: CASSYTGTGWGYTF.

This clonotype was found a few times. The chain combines TRBV6-1 with TRBJ1-2; 8 bases map to TRBD1. This CDR3 contains 13 residues. Germline V lookup: CDR1 MNHNS, CDR2 SASEGT. V trimming: 7 bases; J trimming: 8 bases; junction bases outside the gene matches: 9. The CDR3 sequence: CASTLGQGGGYTF. The CDR3 DNA follows: TGTGCCAGCACTTTAGGACAGGGCGGCGGCTACACCTTC.

This clonotype came up many times. The chain joins TRBV12-3 or TRBV12-4 to TRBJ2-7; 8 bases are shared with TRBD2. After removal of 7 bases from V and 4 bases from J, the junction contained 9 bases not matched to a gene. This CDR3 contains 14 residues. CDR3 residues: CASTFGGVFYEQYF. CDR3 in DNA: TGTGCCAGCACCTTCGGGGGGGTTTTTTACGAGCAGTACTTC.

This clonotype was recorded a few times. V and J are TRBV6-1 and TRBJ1-6; tentatively, D is TRBD1 (6 bases). The CDR3 has 13 amino acids. With 7 bases removed from V and 3 bases from J, the gap between germline ends came to 7 bases. The germline V gene has CDR1 MNHNS and CDR2 SASEGT. The CDR3 nucleotides read TGTGCCAGCATCAGGGGCTATAATTCACCCCTCCACTTT. It yields the protein CASIRGYNSPLHF.

This clonotype was observed at least ten times. Compared with germline, one end of the junction differs, possibly owing to a read error. The genes are TRBV30 and TRBJ2-7; TRBD2 aligns across 11 bases. The CDR3 spans 14 residues. Germline lookup yields CDR1 GTSNPN and CDR2 SVGIG (reference sequence). The CDR3 DNA is TGTGCCTGGAGTGACCGCCCTAGCGGGAGGAAGCTGGACTTC. It yields the protein CAWSDRPSGRKLDF.